The next 32 T cell receptor beta chains were all read from a single sample in a study of vaccination and CD4 T cells after COVID-19. Cultured CD4+ T-cell DNA underwent Oncomine TCR Beta short-read sequencing. A single record per CDR3 protein comes from TCRdb applying MiXCR to the PCR reads. Here the sample spans fewer than 8,000 distinct CDR3 sequences, about 47% being singletons. Which antigens these TCRs recognize remains unknown. This sample's treatment: roughly 11-day PBMC culture with coronavirus spike peptide pools or control peptides (ViraFEST assay). Material: CD4+ T cells from blood, cultured in vitro. These receptors all come from a human donor who had recovered from COVID-19.

This clonotype was picked up a small number of times. The chain joins TRBV6-1 to TRBJ1-1; D remains ambiguous. The germline CDR1 and CDR2 sequences are MNHNS and SASEGT. Trimming removed 5 bases at V and 0 bases at J, with 7 bases between. The CDR3 is 13 residues long. The CDR3 DNA is TGTGCCAGCAGTATGAACGTGAACACTGAAGCTTTCTTT. Residues: CASSMNVNTEAFF.

The chain combines TRBV20-1 with TRBJ2-1; tentative D call: TRBD1 (7 bases). The CDR3 sequence is 13 residues long. V was cut by 3 bases and J by 6 bases, with 12 bases left in between. The germline gives CDR1 DFQATT, CDR2 SNEGSKA (reference sequence). Here the CDR3 reads CSASNQGGNEQFF. The CDR3 nucleotides read TGCAGTGCTAGTAACCAGGGGGGCAATGAGCAGTTCTTC.

This clonotype was seen only a few times. The V gene is TRBV6-1, the J gene TRBJ1-2; D is ambiguous. Between the trimmed V and J ends, which lost 6 bases and 5 bases, there was a span of 7 bases. Germline CDR1 MNHNS, CDR2 SASEGT. The CDR3 totals 11 residues. CDR3 amino acids: CASSLRYGYTF. In nucleotides, the CDR3 is TGTGCCAGCAGCCTTAGGTATGGCTACACCTTC.

V gene TRBV19 combines with J gene TRBJ1-1; D is undetermined. Per the germline V gene, CDR1 is LNHDA and CDR2 is SQIVND (reference sequence). The CDR3 sequence is 16 residues long. V lost 4 bases and J lost 0, with 15 bases in between. Written as DNA, the CDR3 is TGTGCCAGTAGTACCCGTTTCAGTGGGATGAACACTGAAGCTTTCTTT. It encodes CASSTRFSGMNTEAFF.

This chain uses TRBV7-6 with TRBJ1-1, with TRBD1 as a possible D gene (6 bases). Germline values: CDR1 SGHVS, CDR2 FNYEAQ. Trimming took off 2 bases at V and 5 bases at J, with 6 bases between the two ends. The CDR3 has 12 residues. The CDR3 DNA reads as TGTGCCAGCAGCTTAAGGGGGACTGAAGCTTTCTTT. Its protein is CASSLRGTEAFF.

This clonotype was detected a few times. The chain uses TRBV6-1 and TRBJ1-2, with a tentative D call TRBD1 (6 bases). Germline lookup yields CDR1 MNHNS and CDR2 SASEGT. The CDR3 runs 13 residues. Trimming took 6 bases from V and 4 from J, leaving 12 bases between them. CDR3: CASRRTEGYGYTF. CDR3 nucleotide sequence: TGTGCCAGCAGACGGACAGAGGGCTATGGCTACACCTTC.

The chain uses TRBV7-2 and TRBJ1-4; D unresolved. Between the trimmed V and J ends, which lost 3 bases and 2 bases, there was a span of 7 bases. The CDR3 extends over 14 amino acids. CDR1 is SGHTA and CDR2 is FQGNSA in the germline V gene. In DNA, the CDR3 is TGTGCCAGCAGCTTGGGTGGGACTAATGAAAAACTGTTTTTT. Residues: CASSLGGTNEKLFF.

This clonotype has just a few counts. The CDR3 is CSAPRGVNTEAFF. In DNA form, the CDR3 reads TGCAGTGCTCCCCGGGGGGTGAACACTGAAGCTTTCTTT. This chain links TRBV20-1 with TRBJ1-1; a weak D match, TRBD1 (5 bases). The CDR3 runs 13 residues. Trimming shortened V by 5 bases and J by 0 bases, and 10 bases separated the two germline ends. Germline CDR1 reads DFQATT; CDR2 reads SNEGSKA (reference sequence).

The chain carries TRBV19 and TRBJ1-1; D not resolved. The ends were cut back, 5 bases at V and 5 bases at J, with 12 bases in the middle. The germline CDR1 and CDR2 sequences are LNHDA and SQIVND (reference sequence). The CDR3 covers 13 residues. CDR3 nucleotides: TGTGCCAGTAGTGTCCGAGTTGCGACTGAAGCTTTCTTT. As protein: CASSVRVATEAFF.

The V call is TRBV7-2, the J call TRBJ2-5; D unresolved. The CDR3 length is 14 residues. Per germline, CDR1 SGHTA and CDR2 FQGNSA. V was pared by 3 bases and J by 2 bases, with 10 bases between. In DNA form, the CDR3 reads TGTGCCAGCAGCTTGAGTGCGGTGCAAGAGACCCAGTACTTC. Amino acid sequence: CASSLSAVQETQYF.

V and J are TRBV11-3 and TRBJ2-7; D gene uncertain. V lost 1 base and J 4 bases, leaving 5 bases between the germline ends. The germline gives CDR1 SGHNT, CDR2 YENEEA. The CDR3 totals 12 residues. CDR3 nucleotide sequence: TGTGCCAGCAGCTTAGGCCAGTACGAGCAGTACTTC. This translates into CASSLGQYEQYF. The full variable domain, its missing parts supplied by reference TRBV11-3 and TRBJ2-7, is EAGVVQSPRYKIIEKKQPVAFWCNPISGHNTLYWYLQNLGQGPELLIRYENEEAVDDSQLPKDRFSAERLKGVDSTLKIQPAELGDSAVYLCASSLGQYEQYFGPGTRLTVT.

CDR3 bases: TGTGCCAGCAGTTTGCACATGAACACTGAAGCTTTCTTT. The encoded protein is CASSLHMNTEAFF. The chain links TRBV6-5 to TRBJ1-1; D gene uncertain. The ends were cut back, 4 bases at V and 0 bases at J, with 6 bases in the middle. Germline assignment: CDR1 MNHEY and CDR2 SVGAGI. The CDR3 totals 13 residues.

This clonotype appeared a few times. V is TRBV6-1 and J is TRBJ1-6, with 9 bases lining up with TRBD1. The CDR3 runs 14 residues. Losses at the gene ends were 6 bases for V and 8 bases for J; bases not matched to a gene: 5. Germline V lookup: CDR1 MNHNS, CDR2 SASEGT. CDR3 amino acids: CASSGDRDYSPLHF. In DNA form, the CDR3 reads TGTGCCAGCAGCGGGGACAGGGATTATTCACCCCTCCACTTT.

This clonotype appeared a few times. This chain connects TRBV7-2 to TRBJ2-7, with unresolved D. Trimming removed 2 bases from V and 1 base from J, with 15 bases in between. This CDR3 has 16 amino acids. Germline CDR1 and CDR2: SGHTA and FQGNSA. The CDR3 protein is CASSLRPALGSYEQYF. The CDR3 region has the DNA TGTGCCAGCAGCTTAAGGCCGGCTCTGGGGTCCTACGAGCAGTACTTC.

The V gene is TRBV7-2, the J gene TRBJ2-7, with no clear D. This CDR3 comprises 12 residues. Between the trimmed V and J ends, which lost 3 bases and 3 bases, there was a span of 6 bases. Germline CDR1 SGHTA, CDR2 FQGNSA. CDR3: CASSLLGYEQYF. The CDR3 coding sequence is TGTGCCAGCAGCTTGTTGGGCTACGAGCAGTACTTC. Full variable domain (remainder filled in from reference TRBV7-2 and TRBJ2-7): GAGVSQSPSNKVTEKGKDVELRCDPISGHTALYWYRQSLGQGLEFLIYFQGNSAPDKSGLPSDRFSAERTGGSVSTLTIQRTQQEDSAVYLCASSLLGYEQYFGPGTRLTVT.

The chain joins TRBV10-3 to TRBJ2-5; a weak D match, TRBD1 (6 bases). The germline CDR1 and CDR2 sequences are ENHRY and SYGVKD. V lost 3 bases to trimming and J lost 3 bases, with 11 bases between them. The CDR3 runs 14 residues. CDR3 DNA sequence: TGTGCCATCAGTGATCAGAACAGGGAAGAGACCCAGTACTTC. This encodes CAISDQNREETQYF.

CDR3 nucleotides: TGCAGCGTTGCGCGCGGAGAGACCCAGTACTTC. It specifies CSVARGETQYF. The rearrangement uses TRBV29-1 and TRBJ2-5, with D hard to call. Trimming stripped 4 bases from V and 4 bases from J, with 7 bases between. CDR3 length equals 11 residues. Per germline, CDR1 SQVTM and CDR2 ANQGSEA.

This sequence joins TRBV24-1 and TRBJ2-3, with D possibly matching TRBD1 (6 bases). Trimming pared 4 bases from V and 4 bases from J, leaving 11 bases between. CDR1 and CDR2 from the germline V gene are KGHDR and SFDVKD. This CDR3 contains 14 residues. CDR3 sequence reads: CATSDPGAADTQYF. The CDR3, as DNA: TGTGCCACCAGTGACCCAGGGGCAGCAGATACGCAGTATTTT.

There are a few counts of this clonotype. The chain carries TRBV6-1 and TRBJ2-7; 9 nucleotides match TRBD1. From germline, CDR1 is MNHNS and CDR2 SASEGT. CDR3 length: 14 residues. V shed 7 bases and J 5 bases; nucleotides not matched to a gene: 9. CDR3 in DNA: TGTGCCAGCACCGAAGGGGGGACAGGGCACGAGCAGTACTTC. As protein: CASTEGGTGHEQYF.

V and J are TRBV6-5 and TRBJ2-1; perhaps TRBD1 as D (5 bases). Germline-derived CDR1 and CDR2 are MNHEY and SVGAGI. Trimming left V 3 bases short and J 3 bases short, with 6 bases between. The CDR3 contains 13 residues. The CDR3: CASSYDSYNEQFF. For the CDR3, the DNA is TGTGCCAGCAGTTATGACAGCTACAATGAGCAGTTCTTC.

This clonotype has just a few counts. This chain uses TRBV7-2 with TRBJ1-1; 9 bases map to TRBD1. CDR3 length: 15 amino acids. V dropped 5 bases and J dropped 4; count of bases not matched to a gene: 8. Germline CDR1 reads SGHTA; CDR2 reads FQGNSA. The CDR3 loop reads CASSPWTGVGTEAFF. In nucleotides, the CDR3 is TGTGCCAGCAGCCCTTGGACAGGGGTGGGCACTGAAGCTTTCTTT.

This chain joins TRBV12-3 or TRBV12-4 and TRBJ2-7; 8 bases fit TRBD2. The V and J ends lost 6 bases and 6 bases, in that order; junction bases with no gene match: 13. The CDR3 has 15 amino acids. CDR3 DNA sequence: TGTGCCAGCAGGCCTCGGGGGGGCGGGGGATCCGAGCAGTACTTC. Protein product: CASRPRGGGGSEQYF.

This chain uses TRBV6-4 with TRBJ2-7; D is undetermined. V lost 10 bases to trimming and J lost 5 bases, with 15 bases between them. The CDR3 totals 12 residues. Germline V gene sequence: CDR1 MRHNA, CDR2 SNTAGT. CDR3 nucleotide sequence: TGTGCCACCCTGACCCCTGGGAACGAGCAGTACTTC. It is translated as CATLTPGNEQYF.

The chain links TRBV15 to TRBJ2-1, with 7 bases matching TRBD2. Losses at the gene ends were 3 bases for V and 2 bases for J; bases not matched to a gene: 4. The germline gives CDR1 LNHNV, CDR2 YYDKDF (reference sequence). The CDR3 covers 15 residues. CDR3 DNA sequence: TGTGCCACCAGCAGGGGGGGGGGAGCCTACAATGAGCAGTTCTTC. This translates into CATSRGGGAYNEQFF.

This chain connects TRBV6-2 or TRBV6-3 to TRBJ1-5; 9 positions match TRBD1. CDR3 length: 17 residues. Germline V lookup: CDR1 MNHEY, CDR2 SVGEGT. The trim removed 4 bases at V and 6 bases at J, leaving 13 bases unmatched. The CDR3 here is CASSCLTGTGTSQPQHF. CDR3 DNA: TGTGCCAGCAGTTGCCTAACCGGGACAGGGACCAGTCAGCCCCAGCATTTT.

V and J are TRBV28 and TRBJ1-2; perhaps TRBD1 as D (5 bases). Deletions cut 6 bases from V and 2 bases from J, with 16 bases between. There are 15 residues in the CDR3. Germline lookup yields CDR1 MDHEN and CDR2 SYDVKM. The CDR3 DNA reads as TGTGCCAGCAGAGTCGGGGGGACTTTGAACTATGGCTACACCTTC. This translates into CASRVGGTLNYGYTF.

The table lists this clonotype with a count of one. The chain is built from TRBV5-1 and TRBJ2-5; D unclear. The CDR3 has 11 amino acids. Trimming pared 4 bases from V and 1 base from J, leaving 2 bases between. The germline gives CDR1 SGHRS, CDR2 YFSETQ. In DNA form, the CDR3 reads TGCGCCAGCAGCGCCCAAGAGACCCAGTACTTC. Protein: CASSAQETQYF.

J is TRBJ1-2 and V is TRBV6-1, with 7 bases aligning to TRBD1. Germline CDR1 reads MNHNS; CDR2 reads SASEGT. This CDR3 region has 13 residues. V lost 6 bases to trimming and J lost 8 bases; unmatched junction nucleotides: 9. The CDR3 bases are TGTGCCAGCAGCGCACGGACAGGCCGCGGCTACACCTTC. This codes for CASSARTGRGYTF.

The CDR3 sequence: CSADTASSYNEQFF. The CDR3 DNA reads as TGCAGTGCTGATACTGCTAGCTCCTACAATGAGCAGTTCTTC. V and J are TRBV20-1 and TRBJ2-1; D gene unclear. The CDR3 runs to 14 residues. CDR1 is DFQATT and CDR2 is SNEGSKA in the germline V gene (reference sequence). V lost 5 bases, J lost 0 bases, and 11 bases lay in between.

The chain carries TRBV7-9 and TRBJ2-7; D gene ambiguous. This CDR3 is 12 amino acids long. The germline V gene encodes CDR1 SEHNR and CDR2 FQNEAQ (reference sequence). V lost 5 bases to trimming and J lost 2 bases, with 7 bases between them. The CDR3 region is CASSPPTYEQYF. CDR3 bases: TGTGCCAGCAGCCCGCCCACCTACGAGCAGTACTTC.

The V and J genes are TRBV5-1 and TRBJ2-5, with TRBD2 matching over 13 bases. Germline V gene sequence: CDR1 SGHRS, CDR2 YFSETQ. With V trimmed by 7 bases and J by 7 bases, 22 bases remained unmatched. The CDR3 consists of 19 residues. CDR3 nucleotide sequence: TGCGCCAGCGCACGAGGGGTATACGGGACTAGCGGGGCGGCGGGGACCCAGTACTTC. Translation: CASARGVYGTSGAAGTQYF.

CDR3 in DNA: TGTGCCTGGAGTAAACAGGGAACTAATGAAAAACTGTTTTTT. Translated, it gives CAWSKQGTNEKLFF. V gene TRBV30 combines with J gene TRBJ1-4; D may be TRBD1 (6 bases). The CDR3 spans 14 residues. Germline CDR1 reads GTSNPN; CDR2 reads SVGIG (reference sequence). V lost 2 bases to trimming and J lost 1 base, with 8 bases between them.